This TCR beta chain was documented in a study of Ad26.COV2.S vaccination and SARS-CoV-2 variants (dated by TCRdb to the early 2020s). Regarding the complete study: TCRbeta repertoire sequencing served as the tool for gauging how specific and how broad the SARS-CoV-2-reactive T cell receptors were following Ad26.COV2.S vaccination. The TCR-sequenced set comprised approximately 32 samples: around 20 Ad26.COV2.S vaccine recipients, 5 placebo recipients and 8 SARS-CoV-2 convalescent individuals. What the work shows at the level of the full study, not this receptor alone: Vaccine and placebo recipients had comparable non-spike TCR breadth, which fits with the vaccine containing only spike. Higher spike-specific TCR breadth was observed in Ad26.COV2.S recipients than in placebo recipients (P = 0.0014). The authors noted that total T cell responses may have been underestimated by the TCR breadth and depth analyses. After vaccination, substantial breadth of spike-specific CD8+ and CD4+ T cell responses was reported.

The immunoSEQ Assay was the method used to sequence TCRbeta CDR3 regions. After extraction, genomic DNA underwent amplification by bias-controlled multiplex PCR, followed by high-throughput sequencing. The paper's data handling went like this. To quantify the absolute abundance of each unique TCRbeta CDR3 region, sequences were collapsed and filtered. Usable DNA was measured by amplifying reference genes present in all nucleated cells, and TCRbeta template counts were normalized to that usable DNA to estimate T cell fraction. Repertoire TCRs were annotated as SARS-CoV-2-specific by exact matching of V gene, CDR3 amino acid sequence and J gene to a known reactive TCR set. MIRA supplied the reference SARS-CoV-2 TCR set, which was filtered for enrichment in COVID-19-positive ImmuneCODE repertoires so that public or cross-reactive TCRs were removed. Based on the MIRA antigens, annotated TCRs were further analysed at the level of specific ORF or position within ORF. Depth was the summed frequency of annotated unique rearrangements, while breadth was defined as annotated unique rearrangements over total unique productive rearrangements. Two-sided Wilcoxon rank-sum tests were applied when comparing TCR breadth between groups. Drawn from immuneACCESS, this table holds only the in-frame rearrangements with V and J called that TCRdb kept. Clones are partly lost; checked studies trace under half to an unresolved V gene and leave the rest unexplained. V and J calls and clone size are as listed in that table; D and trimming were resolved from the DNA. The table for this sample lists 85,000 to 120,000 clones; around 81% of them were counted only once. The top ten clonotypes cover roughly 17% of the sample.

Including the terminal cysteine and phenylalanine, the CDR3 comprises 17 residues. Here the CDR3 DNA is all that survives: 51 bases in frame from base 1. V ends up 0 bases short and J 5 bases short, with an unmatched junction base count of 8. The germline V gene (reference sequence) yields SGHNT for CDR1 and YYREEE for CDR2. This clone was seen repeatedly, ten times or more. The target of this receptor is not known. No per-base quality is available; no much larger clone lies one base away. In light of the paper, this sample's time point label describes: individuals recovered from natural SARS-CoV-2 infection.

The input for sequencing was peripheral blood, taken after recovery from COVID-19. The sequence came from a human donor who had recovered from COVID-19. This receptor chain uses TRBV5-4 and TRBJ2-3; a stretch of 11 junction bases matches TRBD2. This receptor carries the CDR3 CASSLERSSGGEDTQYF. The nucleotide sequence reads TGTGCCAGCAGCTTGGAGCGGAGTAGCGGGGGGGAAGATACGCAGTATTTT.